The 9 T cell receptor beta chains below all came from one sample that was sequenced in a study of shared clonotypes between healthy human individuals. Assay: immunoSEQ multiplex PCR; the TCRdb copy retains only in-frame clones and omits some. The data contain roughly 2.2 million clones, over 85% of them singletons. The specimen sequenced was naive CD4+ T cells from PBMCs. As for subset: CD45RA+ positively selected. Every receptor here comes from a man younger than 35 in good health. Some clones in this sample may be carry-over from other donors' samples.

A remark on this clone: Other DNA sequences in this specimen translate into the identical CDR3. The chain is built from TRBV6-1 and TRBJ2-5; tentatively, D is TRBD2 (7 bases). The ends were cut back, 4 bases at V and 4 bases at J, with 10 bases in the middle. The CDR3 totals 13 residues. The V gene's germline CDR1 is MNHNS and CDR2 SASEGT. The chain's CDR3 is CASSVGGLETQYF. The CDR3 DNA sequence: TGTGCCAGCAGTGTGGGGGGGCTAGAGACCCAGTACTTC.

The V and J genes are TRBV5-1 and TRBJ2-1; 9 bases are shared with TRBD1. The V gene end was trimmed by 3 bases and the J gene end by 7 bases; junction bases not matched to a gene: 11. The CDR3 runs 16 residues. Germline assignment: CDR1 SGHRS and CDR2 YFSETQ. The CDR3 loop is CASSSEPGQGWNEQFF. CDR3 nucleotides: TGCGCCAGCAGCTCGGAACCGGGACAGGGCTGGAATGAGCAGTTCTTC.

This chain connects TRBV6-5 to TRBJ2-7, with TRBD2 as a possible D gene (5 bases). From germline, CDR1 is MNHEY and CDR2 SVGAGI. The CDR3 is made up of 14 amino acids. V was pared by 7 bases and J by 5 bases, with 18 bases between. CDR3 bases: TGTGCCAGCACCGAGTTGGGAGTGAATAACGAGCAGTACTTC. Translating it yields CASTELGVNNEQYF.

This chain uses TRBV28 with TRBJ1-3; D may be TRBD1 (5 bases). Germline V gene lookup returns CDR1 MDHEN and CDR2 SYDVKM. Deletions cut 6 bases from V and 0 bases from J, with 12 bases between. This CDR3 comprises 15 residues. The CDR3: CASSPADISGNTIYF. CDR3 in DNA: TGTGCCAGCAGCCCCGCGGACATCTCTGGAAACACCATATATTTT.

The chain carries TRBV29-1 and TRBJ1-1; no reliable D call. Germline CDR1 SQVTM, CDR2 ANQGSEA. This CDR3 is built from 11 residues. The ends were cut back, 5 bases at V and 3 bases at J, with 7 bases in the middle. CDR3: CSVTEYTEAFF. Here the CDR3 DNA reads TGCAGCGTTACAGAGTACACTGAAGCTTTCTTT.

Worth noting for this clone: Other DNA sequences in the sample encode the same CDR3. J is TRBJ2-7 and V is TRBV7-2; D call uncertain. The germline V gene has CDR1 SGHTA and CDR2 FQGNSA. V shed 5 bases and J shed 6 bases, with 8 bases lying between them. The CDR3 consists of 11 residues. CDR3 residues: CASSLYSEQYF. The DNA for the CDR3 is TGTGCCAGCAGCCTTTACTCCGAGCAGTACTTC.

The CDR3 nucleotides are TGTGCCAGCAGCTTTGGGACAGGGGCCCCTTATCCGCAGTATTTT. Encoded protein: CASSFGTGAPYPQYF. The chain employs TRBV9 and TRBJ2-3, with 10 positions matching TRBD1. The length of the CDR3 is 15 residues. The junction had 12 bases not matched to a gene; V was cut back by 4 bases and J by 10 bases. Germline V gene sequence: CDR1 SGDLS, CDR2 YYNGEE.

The rearrangement uses TRBV19 and TRBJ1-2; 7 positions agree with TRBD1. The germline CDR1 and CDR2 sequences are LNHDA and SQIVND (reference sequence). CDR3 length: 15 residues. Trimming at V came to 0 bases and at J to 4 bases, leaving 5 bases not matched to a gene. CDR3 sequence (DNA): TGTGCCAGTAGTATAGATAGGGGACAGCGCTATGGCTACACCTTC. This sequence encodes CASSIDRGQRYGYTF.

The CDR3 sequence: CSVEVGRGNSYNEQFF. CDR3 sequence (DNA): TGCAGCGTTGAAGTGGGACGGGGCAACTCCTACAATGAGCAGTTCTTC. The rearrangement uses TRBV29-1 and TRBJ2-1; perhaps D is TRBD1 or TRBD2 (5 bases each). Deletions cut 1 base from V and 0 bases from J, with 13 bases between. The CDR3 runs to 16 residues. Per the germline V gene, CDR1 is SQVTM and CDR2 is ANQGSEA.